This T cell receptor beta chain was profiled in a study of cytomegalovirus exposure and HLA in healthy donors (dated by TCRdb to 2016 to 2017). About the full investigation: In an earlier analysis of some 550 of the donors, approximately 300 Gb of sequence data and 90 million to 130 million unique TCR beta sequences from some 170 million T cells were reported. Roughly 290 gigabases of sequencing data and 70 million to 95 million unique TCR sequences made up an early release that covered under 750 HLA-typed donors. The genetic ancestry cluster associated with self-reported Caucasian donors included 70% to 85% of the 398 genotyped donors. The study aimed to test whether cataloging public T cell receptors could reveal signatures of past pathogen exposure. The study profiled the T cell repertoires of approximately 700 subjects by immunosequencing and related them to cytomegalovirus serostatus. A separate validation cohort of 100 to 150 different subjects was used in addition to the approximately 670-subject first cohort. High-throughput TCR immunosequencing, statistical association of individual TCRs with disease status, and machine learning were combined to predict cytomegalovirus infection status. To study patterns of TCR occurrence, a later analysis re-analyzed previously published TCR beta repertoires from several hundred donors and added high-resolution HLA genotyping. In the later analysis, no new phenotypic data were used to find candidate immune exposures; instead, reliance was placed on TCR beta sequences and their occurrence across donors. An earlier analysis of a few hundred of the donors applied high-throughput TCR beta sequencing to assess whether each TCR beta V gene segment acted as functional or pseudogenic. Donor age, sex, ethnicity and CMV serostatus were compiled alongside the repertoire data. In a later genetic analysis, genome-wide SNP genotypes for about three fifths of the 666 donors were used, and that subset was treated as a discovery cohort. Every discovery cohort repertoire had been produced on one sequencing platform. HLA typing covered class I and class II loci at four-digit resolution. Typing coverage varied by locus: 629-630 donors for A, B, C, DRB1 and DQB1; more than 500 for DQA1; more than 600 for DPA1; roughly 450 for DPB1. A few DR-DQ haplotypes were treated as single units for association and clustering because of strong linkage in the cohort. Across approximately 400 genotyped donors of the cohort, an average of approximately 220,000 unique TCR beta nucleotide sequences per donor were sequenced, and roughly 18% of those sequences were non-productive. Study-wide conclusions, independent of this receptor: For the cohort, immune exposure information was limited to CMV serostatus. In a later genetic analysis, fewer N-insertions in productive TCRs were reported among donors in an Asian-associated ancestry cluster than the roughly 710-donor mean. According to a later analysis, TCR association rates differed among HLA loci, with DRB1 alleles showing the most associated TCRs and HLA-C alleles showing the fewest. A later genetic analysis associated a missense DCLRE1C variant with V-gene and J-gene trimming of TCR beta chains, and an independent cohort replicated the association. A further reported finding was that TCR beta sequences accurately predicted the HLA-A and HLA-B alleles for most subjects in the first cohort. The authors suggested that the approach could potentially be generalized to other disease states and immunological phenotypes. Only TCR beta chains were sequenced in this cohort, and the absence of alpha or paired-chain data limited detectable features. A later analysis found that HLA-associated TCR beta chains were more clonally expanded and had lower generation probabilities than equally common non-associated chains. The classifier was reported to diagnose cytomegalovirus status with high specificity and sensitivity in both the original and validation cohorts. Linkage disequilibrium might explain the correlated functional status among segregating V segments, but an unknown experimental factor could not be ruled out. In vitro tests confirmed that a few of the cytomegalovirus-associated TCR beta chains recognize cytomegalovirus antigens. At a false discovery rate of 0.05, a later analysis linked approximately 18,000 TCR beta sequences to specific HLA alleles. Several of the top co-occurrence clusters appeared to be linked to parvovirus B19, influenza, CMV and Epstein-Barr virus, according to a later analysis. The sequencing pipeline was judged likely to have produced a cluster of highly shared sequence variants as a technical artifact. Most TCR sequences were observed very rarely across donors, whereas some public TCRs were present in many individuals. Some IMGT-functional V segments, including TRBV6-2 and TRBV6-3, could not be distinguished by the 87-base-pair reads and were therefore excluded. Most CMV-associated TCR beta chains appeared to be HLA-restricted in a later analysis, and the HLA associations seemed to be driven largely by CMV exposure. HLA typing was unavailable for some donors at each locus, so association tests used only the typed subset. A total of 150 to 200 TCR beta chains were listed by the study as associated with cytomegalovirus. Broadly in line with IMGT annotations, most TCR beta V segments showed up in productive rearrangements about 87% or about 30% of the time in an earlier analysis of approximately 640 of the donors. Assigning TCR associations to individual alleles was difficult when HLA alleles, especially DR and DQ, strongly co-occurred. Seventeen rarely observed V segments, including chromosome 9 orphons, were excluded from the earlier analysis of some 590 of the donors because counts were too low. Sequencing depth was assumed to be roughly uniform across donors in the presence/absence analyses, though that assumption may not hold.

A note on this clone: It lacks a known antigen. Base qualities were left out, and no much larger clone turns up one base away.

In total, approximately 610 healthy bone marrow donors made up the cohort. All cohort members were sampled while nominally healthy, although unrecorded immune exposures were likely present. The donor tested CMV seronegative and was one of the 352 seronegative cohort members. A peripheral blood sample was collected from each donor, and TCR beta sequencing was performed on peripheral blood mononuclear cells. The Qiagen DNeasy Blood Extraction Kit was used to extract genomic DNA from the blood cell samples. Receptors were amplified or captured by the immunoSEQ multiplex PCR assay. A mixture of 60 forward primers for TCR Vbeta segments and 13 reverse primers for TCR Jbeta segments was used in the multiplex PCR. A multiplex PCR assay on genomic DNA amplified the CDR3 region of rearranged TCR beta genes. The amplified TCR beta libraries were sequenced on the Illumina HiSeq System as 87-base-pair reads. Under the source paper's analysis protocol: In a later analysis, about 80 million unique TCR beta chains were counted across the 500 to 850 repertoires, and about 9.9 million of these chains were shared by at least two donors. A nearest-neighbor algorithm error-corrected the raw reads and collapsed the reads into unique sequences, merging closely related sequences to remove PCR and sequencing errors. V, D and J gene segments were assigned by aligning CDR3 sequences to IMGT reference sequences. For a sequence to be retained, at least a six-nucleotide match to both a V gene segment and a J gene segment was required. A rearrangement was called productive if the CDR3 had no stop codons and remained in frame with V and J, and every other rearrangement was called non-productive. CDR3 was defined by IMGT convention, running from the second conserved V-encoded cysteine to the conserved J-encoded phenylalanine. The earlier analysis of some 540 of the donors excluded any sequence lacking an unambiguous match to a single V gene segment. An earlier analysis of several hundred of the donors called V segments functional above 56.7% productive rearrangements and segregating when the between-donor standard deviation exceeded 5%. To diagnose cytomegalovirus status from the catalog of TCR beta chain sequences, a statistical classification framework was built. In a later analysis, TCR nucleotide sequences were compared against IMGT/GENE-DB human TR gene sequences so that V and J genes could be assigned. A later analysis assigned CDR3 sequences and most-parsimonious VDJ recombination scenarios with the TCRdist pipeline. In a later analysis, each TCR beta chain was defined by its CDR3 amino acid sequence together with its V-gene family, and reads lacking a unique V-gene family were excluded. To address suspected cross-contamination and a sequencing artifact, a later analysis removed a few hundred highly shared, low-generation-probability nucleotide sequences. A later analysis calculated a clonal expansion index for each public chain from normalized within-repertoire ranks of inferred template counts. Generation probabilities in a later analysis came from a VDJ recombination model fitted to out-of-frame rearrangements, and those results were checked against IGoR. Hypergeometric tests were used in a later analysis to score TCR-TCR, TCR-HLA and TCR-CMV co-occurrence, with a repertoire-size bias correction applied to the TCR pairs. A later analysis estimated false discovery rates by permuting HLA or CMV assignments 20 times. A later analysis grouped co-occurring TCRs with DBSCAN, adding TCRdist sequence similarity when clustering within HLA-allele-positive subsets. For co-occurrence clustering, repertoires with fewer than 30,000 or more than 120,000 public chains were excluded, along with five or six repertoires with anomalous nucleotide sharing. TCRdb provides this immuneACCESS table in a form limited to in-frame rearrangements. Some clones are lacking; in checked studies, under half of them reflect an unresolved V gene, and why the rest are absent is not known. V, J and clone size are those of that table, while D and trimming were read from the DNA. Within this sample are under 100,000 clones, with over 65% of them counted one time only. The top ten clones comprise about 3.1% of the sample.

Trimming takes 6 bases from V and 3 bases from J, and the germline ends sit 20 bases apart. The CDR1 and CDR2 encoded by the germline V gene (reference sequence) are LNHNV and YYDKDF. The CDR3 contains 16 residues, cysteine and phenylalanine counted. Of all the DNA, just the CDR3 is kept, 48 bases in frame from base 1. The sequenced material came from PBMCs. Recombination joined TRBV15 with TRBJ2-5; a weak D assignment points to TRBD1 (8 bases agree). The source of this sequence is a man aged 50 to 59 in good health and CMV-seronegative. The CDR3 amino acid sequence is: CATSRRQGRGKETQYF. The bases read TGTGCCACCAGTCGCCGACAGGGGAGGGGGAAAGAGACCCAGTACTTC.